Following are 20 T cell receptor beta chains from one sample sequenced in a study of blood T cell repertoires in COVID-19. The table came from immunoSEQ multiplex PCR; TCRdb's copy has only in-frame clones and leaves some out. The data hold around 67,000 clones, with around 88% observed a single time. Sequencing was performed on peripheral blood. Every receptor here comes from an elderly woman with acute or convalescent COVID-19.

J is TRBJ1-3 and V is TRBV4-2, with D possibly TRBD1 on 6 matching bases. The length of the CDR3 is 17 residues. Germline-derived CDR1 and CDR2 are LGHNA and YNFKEQ. V lost 1 base to trimming and J lost 3 bases, with 16 bases between them. In nucleotides, the CDR3 is TGTGCCAGCAGCCAAGGGGCGGCAGGGGCCCTTGGAAACACCATATATTTT. This translates into CASSQGAAGALGNTIYF.

The CDR3 loop reads CASSSTGTTGELFF. The DNA of the CDR3 is TGTGCCAGCAGCTCAACCGGGACTACCGGGGAGCTGTTTTTT. V is TRBV11-2 and J is TRBJ2-2; possibly TRBD2 for D (6 bases). CDR3 length equals 14 residues. From germline, CDR1 is SGHAT and CDR2 FQNNGV. Trimming shortened V by 4 bases and J by 5 bases, and 11 bases separated the two germline ends.

This chain joins TRBV6-5 and TRBJ1-3, with unresolved D. Germline V gene data show CDR1 as MNHEY and CDR2 as SVGAGI. CDR3 length equals 15 residues. V shed 4 bases and J shed 0 bases, with 10 bases lying between them. The CDR3 here is CASSSLVSSGNTIYF. The CDR3, as DNA: TGTGCCAGCAGTTCTCTCGTGAGCTCTGGAAACACCATATATTTT.

This rearrangement joins TRBV7-9 to TRBJ2-3; D perhaps matches TRBD1 (6 bases). V was shortened by 5 bases and J by 0 bases, with 9 bases between the two germline ends. This CDR3 contains 14 residues. The germline gives CDR1 SEHNR, CDR2 FQNEAQ (reference sequence). CDR3 in amino acids: CASSVGQSTDTQYF. CDR3 in DNA: TGTGCCAGCAGCGTCGGACAGAGCACAGATACGCAGTATTTT.

The V and J genes are TRBV9 and TRBJ2-2; the match to TRBD1 covers 8 bases. The CDR3 length is 16 residues. V was pared by 1 base and J by 4 bases, with 6 bases of the junction left unmatched. Germline assignment: CDR1 SGDLS and CDR2 YYNGEE. This chain's CDR3 is CASSVRGQVATGELFF. DNA for the CDR3: TGTGCCAGCAGCGTACGGGGACAGGTGGCCACCGGGGAGCTGTTTTTT.

This chain connects TRBV7-9 to TRBJ2-1, with TRBD1 identical over 7 bases. Trimming took 3 bases from V and 6 from J; bases not matched to a gene: 14. CDR1 and CDR2 from the germline V gene are SEHNR and FQNEAQ (reference sequence). The CDR3 contains 17 residues. The CDR3 sequence is CASSFPRGGRSGNEQFF. CDR3 nucleotide sequence: TGTGCCAGCAGCTTTCCGAGAGGGGGCAGGTCGGGCAATGAGCAGTTCTTC.

The rearrangement joins TRBV12-3 or TRBV12-4 to TRBJ1-5; D is unresolved. This CDR3 comprises 13 residues. V was cut by 3 bases and J by 4 bases, with 7 bases left in between. CDR3 sequence: CASSLTMNQPQHF. DNA for the CDR3: TGTGCCAGCAGTTTGACAATGAATCAGCCCCAGCATTTT.

This clone was seen a few times. The genes are TRBV28 and TRBJ2-7; TRBD2 matches at 7 bases. The CDR3 extends over 14 amino acids. Trimming at V came to 3 bases and at J to 2 bases, leaving 4 bases not matched to a gene. CDR1 is MDHEN, CDR2 SYDVKM, per germline. The DNA for the CDR3 is TGTGCCAGCAGTTTGAGAGGGAGGGCCTACGAGCAGTACTTC. Translation gives CASSLRGRAYEQYF. Based on the CDR3 plus reference TRBV28 and TRBJ2-7, the full variable domain is DVKVTQSSRYLVKRTGEKVFLECVQDMDHENMFWYRQDPGLGLRLIYFSYDVKMKEKGDIPEGYSVSREKKERFSLILESASTNQTSMYLCASSLRGRAYEQYFGPGTRLTVT.

This chain links TRBV6-5 with TRBJ2-2; D remains ambiguous. Trimming took off 11 bases at V and 4 bases at J, with 17 bases between the two ends. The CDR3 covers 14 residues. Germline V lookup: CDR1 MNHEY, CDR2 SVGAGI. CDR3 in DNA: TGTGCCTTAAGTGCTCGGAGTTTCACCGGGGAGCTGTTTTTT. It specifies CALSARSFTGELFF.

This sequence joins TRBV7-2 and TRBJ2-7; 9 nucleotides line up with TRBD2. Germline V gene sequence: CDR1 SGHTA, CDR2 FQGNSA. V gave up 2 bases and J gave up 1 base; unmatched junction bases: 6. This CDR3 is built from 16 residues. CDR3 sequence: CASSLRGGRGSYEQYF. The CDR3 bases are TGTGCCAGCAGCTTAAGAGGCGGGAGGGGTTCCTACGAGCAGTACTTC.

The chain is built from TRBV24-1 and TRBJ2-7; TRBD2 aligns across 8 bases. Per germline, CDR1 KGHDR and CDR2 SFDVKD. CDR3 length: 14 residues. Trimming took 5 bases from V and 7 from J; bases not matched to a gene: 9. CDR3 region: CATSGAGAPGEQYF. CDR3 coding DNA: TGTGCCACCAGTGGAGCGGGAGCACCGGGAGAGCAGTACTTC.

This clone appeared a single time. The chain links TRBV19 to TRBJ1-2; 8 nucleotides match TRBD1. The V gene's germline CDR1 is LNHDA and CDR2 SQIVND (reference sequence). V was clipped by 6 bases and J by 5 bases; unmatched bases: 2. The CDR3 is 12 residues long. This CDR3 is CASSRTGYGYTF. The DNA for the CDR3 is TGTGCCAGTAGCCGGACAGGGTATGGCTACACCTTC.

The chain uses TRBV20-1 and TRBJ2-7; 8 bases agree with TRBD1. The V gene end was trimmed by 7 bases and the J gene end by 6 bases; junction bases not matched to a gene: 5. This CDR3 contains 11 residues. Germline V gene data show CDR1 as DFQATT and CDR2 as SNEGSKA (reference sequence). The CDR3 nucleotides are TGCAGTGTTTTAGACAGGGGCGAGCAGTACTTC. This sequence encodes CSVLDRGEQYF.

The gene calls are TRBV11-2 and TRBJ2-7; 7 positions agree with TRBD1. This CDR3 region has 13 residues. The V segment lost 5 bases and the J segment 2 bases; nucleotides outside the gene matches: 3. CDR1 is SGHAT, CDR2 FQNNGV, per germline. CDR3 DNA sequence: TGTGCCAGCAGCCCCGGACAGGCCTACGAGCAGTACTTC. Translating it yields CASSPGQAYEQYF.

This sequence joins TRBV18 and TRBJ1-3; D ambiguous. Germline values: CDR1 KGHSH, CDR2 LQKENI. V dropped 5 bases and J dropped 4 bases, with 12 bases sitting between them. This CDR3 comprises 14 residues. This chain's CDR3 is CASSFGKQGNTIYF. CDR3 DNA sequence: TGTGCCAGCTCATTTGGAAAACAGGGAAACACCATATATTTT. The full variable domain, its missing parts supplied by reference TRBV18 and TRBJ1-3, is NAGVMQNPRHLVRRRGQEARLRCSPMKGHSHVYWYRQLPEEGLKFMVYLQKENIIDESGMPKERFSAEFPKEGPSILRIQQVVRGDSAAYFCASSFGKQGNTIYFGEGSWLTVV.

The chain links TRBV3-1 (or the pseudogene TRBV3-2) to TRBJ2-7; 8 nucleotides line up with TRBD2. Germline V gene data show CDR1 as LGHDT and CDR2 as YNNKEL (reference sequence). With V trimmed by 5 bases and J by 4 bases, 7 bases remained unmatched. This CDR3 region has 14 residues. Here the CDR3 reads CASSSQRGRYEQYF. CDR3 DNA: TGTGCCAGCAGCTCCCAGCGGGGGCGGTACGAGCAGTACTTC.

The chain employs TRBV7-2 and TRBJ1-6; TRBD1 might be the D (6 bases). This CDR3 is 16 amino acids long. V was pared by 3 bases and J by 10 bases, with 19 bases between. The germline V gene encodes CDR1 SGHTA and CDR2 FQGNSA. For the CDR3, the DNA is TGTGCCAGCAGCTTTGGCTCCGGGTCCACAGGGTCACCCCTCCACTTT. Translating it yields CASSFGSGSTGSPLHF.

J is TRBJ2-3 and V is TRBV2, with 9 bases matching TRBD2. CDR3 size: 16 residues. CDR1 is SNHLY, CDR2 FYNNEI, per germline. J was trimmed by 8 bases and V by 5 bases; bases with no gene match: 14. In DNA form, the CDR3 reads TGTGCCAGCAGTTCCCCGGGACTAGCTGGATCGGGTACGCAGTATTTT. Protein product: CASSSPGLAGSGTQYF.

This chain links TRBV28 with TRBJ2-2; tentatively, D is TRBD1 (6 bases). V was cut by 6 bases and J by 3 bases, with 14 bases left in between. Germline V gives CDR1 MDHEN, CDR2 SYDVKM. This CDR3 spans 15 amino acids. The CDR3 spells CASSLVGADTGELFF. CDR3 in DNA: TGTGCCAGCAGCCTGGTGGGGGCGGACACCGGGGAGCTGTTTTTT.

This sequence joins TRBV28 and TRBJ1-6; D gene unclear. The V gene lost 6 bases and the J gene lost 10 bases, with 16 bases spanning the gap. In germline, CDR1 is MDHEN, CDR2 SYDVKM. The CDR3 length is 14 residues. The CDR3 sequence is CASRPYEAFSPLHF. The CDR3 bases are TGTGCCAGCAGACCGTATGAAGCCTTCTCACCCCTCCACTTT.